The present T cell receptor (beta chain) was sequenced within a study of T cells after yellow fever vaccination. At the level of the study: For low cell numbers, libraries were made with SMART-Seq v4 Ultra Low Input. Study-wide results and limits: Abundant clonotypes from the bulk population could get into FACS-sorted repertoires as contaminants. A weaker secondary response peaked on day 5, the primary on day 15.

For TCR, cDNA came from 5'RACE template switching, which added a universal primer site and UMIs. MiXCR, run by TCRdb on the 5' RACE reads, gives a single entry per CDR3 protein. The table has about 240,000 distinct CDR3 sequences, less than 8.5% seen once. This clonotype was seen more than once but under ten times. Its matching antigen is unknown. Looked up from germline, CDR1 is LGHNA and CDR2 is YSLEER. The ends were cut back, 3 bases at V and 6 bases at J, with 13 bases in the middle. CDR3 size: 14 residues. The clonotype originates from a man aged 25-40 years who received the YFV17D yellow fever vaccine. The chain combines TRBV4-3 with TRBJ2-3; D may be TRBD1 (6 bases). This specimen consisted of CD4+ T cells sorted from PBMCs, obtained 15 days after the yellow fever booster vaccination. The CDR3 is CASSQDYREDTQYF. Here the CDR3 DNA reads TGCGCCAGCAGCCAGGATTACAGGGAGGATACGCAGTATTTT.